This is a list of T cell receptor beta chains from one sample in a study of shared clonotypes between healthy human individuals. The method was immunoSEQ multiplex PCR; TCRdb's version includes in-frame clones alone and lacks a portion of them. The table includes roughly 640,000 clones, more than 95% detected once. Sequencing was performed on naive CD4+ T cells sorted from blood. These receptor sequences come from a woman aged 25-40 years in good health. The CDR3 runs from the conserved cysteine through the conserved F or W. The order of the fields is D gene, V gene, clone size, J gene, CDR3 protein, CDR3 DNA. A D gene is named only where the DNA matches it firmly. Clone size is shown for a subset of rows, as once, few, many or a class of expanded clone.

NA	TRBV6-1	NA	TRBJ1-5	CASSSSGGFPQPQHF	TGTGCCAGCAGTTCTTCCGGTGGGTTTCCTCAGCCCCAGCATTTT
NA	TRBV5-1	NA	TRBJ1-1	CASSLVGYGRTEAFF	TGCGCCAGCAGCTTGGTGGGGTATGGGAGGACTGAAGCTTTCTTT
TRBD1	TRBV19	NA	TRBJ2-1	CASSMGWSGQGNEQFF	TGTGCCAGTAGCATGGGATGGTCGGGACAGGGCAATGAGCAGTTCTTC
NA	TRBV18	NA	TRBJ1-1	CASSPAGPMNTEAFF	TGTGCCAGCTCACCAGCAGGGCCCATGAACACTGAAGCTTTCTTT
TRBD2	TRBV6-5	NA	TRBJ2-2	CASSSDRGGRGGELFF	TGTGCCAGCAGTTCTGATCGGGGCGGGAGAGGTGGGGAGCTGTTTTTT
NA	TRBV28	NA	TRBJ1-2	CASSLGPSAIYGYTF	TGTGCCAGCTCACTGGGCCCCTCGGCGATCTATGGCTACACCTTC
NA	TRBV18	NA	TRBJ1-1	CASSSDLNTEAFF	TGTGCCAGCTCCTCTGACTTGAACACTGAAGCTTTCTTT
TRBD1	TRBV28	NA	TRBJ2-7	CASSTTGDSYEQYF	TGTGCCAGCAGTACCACAGGGGACTCCTACGAGCAGTACTTC
NA	TRBV11-2	NA	TRBJ2-6	CASSFRSGANVLTF	TGTGCCAGCAGCTTCCGCTCTGGGGCCAACGTCCTGACTTTC
NA	TRBV28	NA	TRBJ1-2	CASSPAGGGFRSYGYTF	TGTGCCAGCAGTCCAGCTGGGGGGGGTTTCAGGAGCTATGGCTACACCTTC
NA	TRBV7-9	NA	TRBJ1-3	CASSSAGEGAAGSGNTIYF	TGTGCCAGCAGCTCCGCCGGGGAGGGAGCTGCTGGGTCTGGAAACACCATATATTTT
NA	TRBV5-6	NA	TRBJ1-1	CASSLVPGVLTEAFF	TGTGCCAGCAGCTTGGTACCAGGGGTATTGACTGAAGCTTTCTTT
TRBD2	TRBV11-2	NA	TRBJ2-7	CASSRFLAGNGYEQYF	TGTGCCAGCAGCCGTTTCCTAGCGGGAAATGGGTACGAGCAGTACTTC
TRBD1	TRBV6-6	NA	TRBJ1-2	CASRTGGPGYGYTF	TGTGCCAGCAGAACAGGGGGCCCCGGCTATGGCTACACCTTC
NA	TRBV7-8	NA	TRBJ1-4	CASSSPVRGATNEKLFF	TGTGCCAGCAGCTCCCCGGTCCGGGGCGCAACTAATGAAAAACTGTTTTTT
NA	TRBV5-4	NA	TRBJ1-1	CASSLKKYTEAFF	TGTGCCAGCAGCTTAAAGAAATACACTGAAGCTTTCTTT
NA	TRBV11-2	NA	TRBJ2-7	CASSLGPLPPATYEQYF	TGTGCCAGCAGCTTAGGACCCCTCCCCCCAGCCACCTACGAGCAGTACTTC
NA	TRBV7-2	NA	TRBJ1-2	CASSLGSGADYGYTF	TGTGCCAGCAGCTTAGGTTCCGGGGCCGACTATGGCTACACCTTC
NA	TRBV12-5	NA	TRBJ2-2	CASAPGPTNTGELFF	TGTGCTAGTGCCCCCGGACCAACGAACACCGGGGAGCTGTTTTTT
NA	TRBV15	NA	TRBJ2-5	CATSRDLTPNQETQYF	TGTGCCACCAGCAGAGACCTGACACCAAACCAAGAGACCCAGTACTTC
NA	TRBV18	NA	TRBJ2-5	CASSRTNQETQYF	TGTGCCAGCTCAAGGACTAACCAAGAGACCCAGTACTTC
TRBD1	TRBV28	NA	TRBJ1-2	CASSLNTGVGGYTF	TGTGCCAGCAGTTTAAATACAGGGGTAGGGGGCTACACCTTC
NA	TRBV11-1	NA	TRBJ2-5	CASRGRQQETQYF	TGTGCCAGCAGGGGTAGACAGCAAGAGACCCAGTACTTC
NA	TRBV28	NA	TRBJ1-4	CASSFTGGRKKLFF	TGTGCCAGCAGTTTTACTGGGGGACGGAAAAAACTGTTTTTT
NA	TRBV4-1	NA	TRBJ1-2	CASSHSPGRTLYGYTF	TGCGCCAGCAGCCACTCCCCGGGACGGACTCTCTATGGCTACACCTTC
TRBD1	TRBV18	NA	TRBJ1-2	CASSPQGQSGGYTF	TGTGCCAGCTCACCACAGGGACAGTCTGGTGGCTACACCTTC
NA	TRBV6-6	NA	TRBJ2-5	CASSRTPKETQYF	TGTGCCAGCAGCCGGACACCAAAAGAGACCCAGTACTTC
NA	TRBV6-1	NA	TRBJ1-4	CASSETPGRGNEKLFF	TGTGCCAGCAGTGAAACTCCGGGAAGGGGAAATGAAAAACTGTTTTTT
NA	TRBV6-5	once	TRBJ1-5	CASSLLANQPQHF	TGTGCCAGCAGTCTTCTAGCGAATCAGCCCCAGCATTTT
NA	TRBV13	NA	TRBJ2-2	CASSLSGWDGGTGELFF	TGTGCCAGCAGCCTATCGGGGTGGGATGGTGGAACCGGGGAGCTGTTTTTT
NA	TRBV5-1	NA	TRBJ2-5	CASSLGSWETQYF	TGCGCCAGCAGCTTGGGGAGTTGGGAGACCCAGTACTTC
NA	TRBV9	NA	TRBJ2-7	CASSVTTNEQYF	TGTGCCAGCAGCGTAACTACAAACGAGCAGTACTTC
NA	TRBV11-3	once	TRBJ2-5	CASSPGVSQGVETQYF	TGTGCCAGCAGCCCCGGGGTCTCACAAGGAGTGGAGACCCAGTACTTC
TRBD1	TRBV25-1	NA	TRBJ2-1	CASSETGSINEQFF	TGTGCCAGCAGTGAGACAGGGAGTATCAATGAGCAGTTCTTC
NA	TRBV7-8	NA	TRBJ2-2	CASRLGGEWSTGELFF	TGTGCCAGCAGGCTTGGGGGAGAGTGGAGCACCGGGGAGCTGTTTTTT
TRBD2	TRBV28	NA	TRBJ2-3	CASSTRTSGTGDTQYF	TGTGCCAGCAGTACTAGGACTAGCGGGACAGGTGATACGCAGTATTTT
TRBD1	TRBV2	NA	TRBJ2-7	CASSEARTGTYEQYF	TGTGCCAGCAGTGAAGCCCGGACAGGGACCTACGAGCAGTACTTC
TRBD1	TRBV28	once	TRBJ1-2	CASSFHARDRPRSGYTF	TGTGCCAGCAGTTTTCATGCCCGGGACAGACCTCGGAGTGGCTACACCTTC